Listed below are T cell receptor beta chains from one sample, sequenced in a study of blood T cell repertoires in COVID-19. Data came from immunoSEQ multiplex PCR; TCRdb stores just in-frame clones and leaves some out. The data hold tens of thousands of clones, with around four fifths observed a single time. The sequencing sample was made of peripheral blood. These receptors came from a man aged 50-60 years with active COVID-19. CDR3s include the opening cysteine and the closing phenylalanine or tryptophan. D genes are given only for firm matches. The listing skips clone size in some rows; elsewhere it reads once, few, many or a size class.

NA	TRBJ1-3	TRBV19	NA	TGTGCCAGTAGTCCCCGTGTCTCTGGAAACACCATATATTTT	CASSPRVSGNTIYF
TRBD1	TRBJ2-2	TRBV7-9	NA	TGTGCCAGCAGCTCGGGACAGGGCGTGAACACCGGGGAGCTGTTTTTT	CASSSGQGVNTGELFF
NA	TRBJ1-2	TRBV30	NA	TGTGCCTGGAATCAAGGGAGGTATGGCTACACCTTC	CAWNQGRYGYTF
NA	TRBJ1-2	TRBV3-1/TRBV3-2	NA	TGTGCCAGCAGCCAAGATCCTGCAGGAACGAGAGGCTACACCTTC	CASSQDPAGTRGYTF
NA	TRBJ1-5	TRBV28	NA	TGTGCCAGCTCCCAGGGAAATTGGCATTTT	CASSQGNWHF
NA	TRBJ1-2	TRBV7-2	NA	TGTGCCAGCAGCATCCAGGGTAACTATGGCTACACCTTC	CASSIQGNYGYTF
NA	TRBJ1-1	TRBV11-2	NA	TGTGCCAGCAGCCCTAGTGGGCCCGGGGACGGACTAAACACTGAAGCTTTCTTT	CASSPSGPGDGLNTEAFF
TRBD2	TRBJ2-1	TRBV19	NA	TGTGCCAGTAGTGGAACAACATTTAGCGGGGGAGTCAGCCAAGCGTACAATGAGCAGTTCTTC	CASSGTTFSGGVSQAYNEQFF
NA	TRBJ2-3	TRBV19	once	TGTGCCTCCAGCCGGGCAGGGTTTTGGTATTTT	CASSRAGFWYF
TRBD1	TRBJ1-4	TRBV6-5	once	TGTGCCAGCAGACGGACAGGGCGGGGGGAAAAACTGTTTTTT	CASRRTGRGEKLFF
NA	TRBJ2-7	TRBV7-3	few	TGTGCCAGCAGCTTCCAGGGGACCGCCGGTTCCCACGAGCAGTACTTC	CASSFQGTAGSHEQYF
NA	TRBJ1-1	TRBV3-1/TRBV3-2	NA	TGTGCCAGCAGCCAAGATTGGGCAGGGGCCACTGAAGCTTTCTTT	CASSQDWAGATEAFF
TRBD1	TRBJ1-1	TRBV6-5	NA	TGTGCCAGCAGTTTTAACAGGGGAAGGAACACTGAAGCTTTCTTT	CASSFNRGRNTEAFF
NA	TRBJ2-1	TRBV12-3/TRBV12-4	NA	TGTGCCAGCAGTTGGGGCAGGGATTATGAGCAGTTCTTC	CASSWGRDYEQFF
TRBD1	TRBJ2-7	TRBV6-5	once	TGTGCCAGCAGTTACCCCAAGACAGGGGGCTTTTACGAGCAGTACTTC	CASSYPKTGGFYEQYF
NA	TRBJ2-5	TRBV5-1	NA	TGCGCCAGCAGCTTGGTTATGGGAGAGCAAGAGACCCAGTACTTC	CASSLVMGEQETQYF
NA	TRBJ2-1	TRBV7-9	NA	TGTGCCAGCAGCTTAGTCTATGGTAGCGGAGCTAGCTCCTACAATGAGCAGTTCTTC	CASSLVYGSGASSYNEQFF
TRBD1	TRBJ1-6	TRBV5-1	few	TGCGCCAGCAGCTTAGGAGGGGGCGGGTCACCCCTCCACTTT	CASSLGGGGSPLHF
TRBD2	TRBJ2-5	TRBV19	NA	TGTGCCAGTAGTATCCCTAGCGGGGGCGAACAAGAGACCCAGTACTTC	CASSIPSGGEQETQYF
NA	TRBJ1-6	TRBV5-4	NA	TGTGCCAGCAGCTTGGATCCGGGCCAGACAGTGAATTCACCCCTCCACTTT	CASSLDPGQTVNSPLHF
TRBD1	TRBJ2-5	TRBV5-1	NA	TGCGCCAGCAGCCACGGGACAGGGCCCACCCAAGAGACCCAGTACTTC	CASSHGTGPTQETQYF
NA	TRBJ2-7	TRBV24-1	NA	TGTGCCACCCTCCCGTTAAGAGGCCTTGGGGCTGAGCAGTACTTC	CATLPLRGLGAEQYF
NA	TRBJ2-4	TRBV11-2	NA	TGTGCCAGCAGCTTAGGGGCCGAGGGTAGGGCCAAAAACATTCAGTACTTC	CASSLGAEGRAKNIQYF
TRBD2	TRBJ2-2	TRBV7-2	NA	TGTGCCAGCAGCTTAGGTGGGGGGGGCACCGGGGAGCTGTTTTTT	CASSLGGGGTGELFF
TRBD2	TRBJ2-5	TRBV11-2	NA	TGTGCCAGCGCCGGGGGGATCCAAGAGACCCAGTACTTC	CASAGGIQETQYF
TRBD1	TRBJ2-3	TRBV2	NA	TGTGCCAGCACCACGGGACAGTCAGATACGCAGTATTTT	CASTTGQSDTQYF
TRBD1	TRBJ1-2	TRBV10-3	NA	TGTGCCATCAGTGAGGGCACAGGGGCGGCTAACTATGGCTACACCTTC	CAISEGTGAANYGYTF
NA	TRBJ2-5	TRBV3-1/TRBV3-2	NA	TGTGCCAGCAGCCAAGATCCAGGGGAGACCCAGTACTTC	CASSQDPGETQYF
TRBD2	TRBJ2-1	TRBV6-4	few	TGTGCCAGCAGTGTCCGGACTAGCGGCAACAATGAGCAGTTCTTC	CASSVRTSGNNEQFF
NA	TRBJ2-4	TRBV21-1	NA	TGTGCCAGCACCCCAGGGGGCGAAAACATTCAGTACTTC	CASTPGGENIQYF
TRBD1	TRBJ1-1	TRBV6-2/TRBV6-3	NA	TGTGCCAGCAGTCGCGGAGGGACAGCGAACACTGAAGCTTTCTTT	CASSRGGTANTEAFF
TRBD1	TRBJ1-3	TRBV28	once	TGTGCCAGCAGCTCAGGGGGCAGCTCTGGAAACACCATATATTTT	CASSSGGSSGNTIYF
TRBD2	TRBJ2-1	TRBV11-2	NA	TGTGCCAGCAGCTTCTTGCGGGGGGCCTACAATGAGCAGTTCTTC	CASSFLRGAYNEQFF
TRBD2	TRBJ2-1	TRBV11-2	few	TGTGCCAGCAGACCTCTAGCGGGAGGTCCTCTCTCCTACAATGAGCAGTTCTTC	CASRPLAGGPLSYNEQFF
TRBD1	TRBJ1-2	TRBV5-1	NA	TGCGCCAGCAGCTCTACTGGACAGGGGGCGTATGGCTACACCTTC	CASSSTGQGAYGYTF
NA	TRBJ2-2	TRBV9	NA	TGTGCCAGCAGCGACGCGTGGGCCACCGGGGAGCTGTTTTTT	CASSDAWATGELFF
NA	TRBJ2-7	TRBV28	once	TGTGCCAGCAGTTTAAGTCTAGCTTCTACCGAGCAGTACTTC	CASSLSLASTEQYF
NA	TRBJ2-3	TRBV4-3	NA	TGCGCCAGCAGCCAATCCCCGAGCACAGATACGCAGTATTTT	CASSQSPSTDTQYF
NA	TRBJ2-5	TRBV7-9	NA	TGTGCCAGCCGCTCTGACCGGACAGCCGGTTCCCAAGAGACCCAGTACTTC	CASRSDRTAGSQETQYF
TRBD1	TRBJ1-1	TRBV18	NA	TGTGCCAGCTCACCGGGACAGTCGAACACTGAAGCTTTCTTT	CASSPGQSNTEAFF
NA	TRBJ2-1	TRBV7-9	once	TGTGCCAGCAGCCAGTTTAGGGCAGGGCGGGGTGAGCAGTTCTTC	CASSQFRAGRGEQFF
TRBD2	TRBJ2-2	TRBV9	NA	TGTGCCAGCAGCGTAGCCGCAGCGGGGGGCACCGGGGAGCTGTTTTTT	CASSVAAAGGTGELFF
NA	TRBJ2-7	TRBV19	NA	TGTGCCAGTAGCCCCGGCAGGGACTCCTACGAGCAGTACTTC	CASSPGRDSYEQYF
TRBD2	TRBJ2-1	TRBV25-1	NA	TGTGCCAGCAGTGAATTTGGCGGGAGAAGCTACAATGAGCAGTTCTTC	CASSEFGGRSYNEQFF
TRBD1	TRBJ2-3	TRBV5-6	once	TGTGCCAGCAGCTTGGGACAGGGTCCAGATACGCAGTATTTT	CASSLGQGPDTQYF
NA	TRBJ2-2	TRBV7-2	NA	TGTGCCAGCAGTTGGGACACCAACACCGGGGAGCTGTTTTTT	CASSWDTNTGELFF
TRBD2	TRBJ2-2	TRBV5-1	NA	TGCGCCAGCAGCTTTAGCGGGGGGGCCCCCACCGGGGAGCTGTTTTTT	CASSFSGGAPTGELFF
TRBD2	TRBJ2-2	TRBV7-8	NA	TGTGCCAGCAGAAAGCGGGGGGGAAACACCGGGGAGCTGTTTTTT	CASRKRGGNTGELFF
NA	TRBJ1-1	TRBV9	few	TGTGCCAGCAGCGTAGCTACCACGCAAGCGAACACTGAAGCTTTCTTT	CASSVATTQANTEAFF
NA	TRBJ2-3	TRBV7-2	NA	TGTGCCAGCAGCTTAGGCGCCTTAGGGACTTTAACAGATACGCAGTATTTT	CASSLGALGTLTDTQYF
TRBD1	TRBJ1-2	TRBV19	NA	TGTGCCAGTAGTACTCTAGGACAGGGACTTTTTGGCTACACCTTC	CASSTLGQGLFGYTF
TRBD1	TRBJ1-1	TRBV28	NA	TGTGCCAGCAGTTTAAGCCGGACAGGGAACACTGAAGCTTTCTTT	CASSLSRTGNTEAFF
NA	TRBJ2-3	TRBV15	few	TGTGCCACCAGCAGAGATCTGAGTGGTAGTATCGCAGATACGCAGTATTTT	CATSRDLSGSIADTQYF
NA	TRBJ1-3	TRBV7-9	NA	TGTGCCAGCAGCCTCCGGGACTTCCTCTCTGGAAACACCATATATTTT	CASSLRDFLSGNTIYF
NA	TRBJ1-5	TRBV6-5	NA	TGTGCCAGCAGTTACTTCATCGCATCCGGTCAGCCCCAGCATTTT	CASSYFIASGQPQHF
NA	TRBJ1-1	TRBV18	NA	TGTGCCAGCTCACCAGGCGAAAGATGGACAGATCAGAACACTGAAGCTTTCTTT	CASSPGERWTDQNTEAFF
NA	TRBJ2-7	TRBV6-6	few	TGTGCCACCGGAAAGGACTTCCTGGACGAGCAGTACTTC	CATGKDFLDEQYF
TRBD2	TRBJ2-1	TRBV15	NA	TGTGCCACCACTAGCGGGGGTGATAATGAGCAGTTCTTC	CATTSGGDNEQFF
TRBD2	TRBJ2-1	TRBV28	NA	TGTGCCAGCAGTTTACGCGGGAGGGACAATGAGCAGTTCTTC	CASSLRGRDNEQFF
TRBD2	TRBJ2-7	TRBV7-2	NA	TGTGCCAGTTCTAGCGGGAGGGCGTACGAGCAGTACTTC	CASSSGRAYEQYF